The 6 T cell receptor beta chains reported below all come from one sample, sequenced in a study of blood T cell repertoires in COVID-19. Clones were read by immunoSEQ multiplex PCR, and TCRdb kept only the in-frame ones, dropping some. The sample shows about 400,000 clones, approximately 88% of them seen only once. The sequenced material came from PBMCs or T cells enriched from blood (not recorded which). These receptors were collected from a woman between 40 and 55 years old with acute COVID-19.

This rearrangement joins TRBV9 to TRBJ2-3, with D possibly being TRBD2 (6 bases). V was pared by 3 bases and J by 2 bases, with 10 bases between. The CDR3 consists of 14 residues. Germline lookup yields CDR1 SGDLS and CDR2 YYNGEE. The CDR3 here is CASSATGDTDTQYF. DNA of the CDR3: TGTGCCAGCAGCGCCACGGGGGACACAGATACGCAGTATTTT.

In its sample, this clone was seen once. The chain carries TRBV4-1 and TRBJ1-2; D is possibly TRBD1 (5 bases). Germline CDR1 and CDR2: MGHRA and YSYEKL. The V and J ends lost 4 bases and 0 bases respectively, with 12 bases between them. The CDR3 totals 15 residues. As DNA, the CDR3 is TGCGCCAGCAGCCCCCGACAGTGGTCTAACTATGGCTACACCTTC. Translated: CASSPRQWSNYGYTF.

The chain joins TRBV4-2 to TRBJ2-1; TRBD2 is a possible D gene (6 bases). Trimming shortened V by 1 base and J by 4 bases, and 20 bases separated the two germline ends. The CDR3 extends over 18 amino acids. Germline assignment: CDR1 LGHNA and CDR2 YNFKEQ. Here the CDR3 DNA reads TGTGCCAGCAGCCAAGGGACACCGGGACTCGGCCGATACAATGAGCAGTTCTTC. Protein product: CASSQGTPGLGRYNEQFF.

The chain links TRBV30 to TRBJ2-1; D might be TRBD1 (6 bases). The germline V and J ends were trimmed by 1 base and 4 bases, with 14 bases remaining between them. The CDR3 has 15 amino acids. CDR1 and CDR2 from the germline V gene are GTSNPN and SVGIG (reference sequence). CDR3: CAWSGIQGWYNEQFF. The DNA for the CDR3 is TGTGCCTGGAGTGGCATCCAGGGGTGGTACAATGAGCAGTTCTTC.

The chain joins TRBV2 to TRBJ2-1; unclear D gene. Trimming cost V 6 bases and J 0 bases, with 18 bases left between them. CDR1 is SNHLY and CDR2 is FYNNEI in the germline V gene. The CDR3 contains 17 residues. The CDR3 nucleotides are TGTGCCAGCAGGGCTTTAACAGTGATTCTCTCCTACAATGAGCAGTTCTTC. Translated, it gives CASRALTVILSYNEQFF.

The genes are TRBV2 and TRBJ1-4, with D tentatively TRBD1 (6 bases). Deletions cut 7 bases from V and 4 bases from J, with 10 bases between. From germline, CDR1 is SNHLY and CDR2 FYNNEI. The CDR3 has 13 residues. The CDR3 here is CASMTGINEKLFF. CDR3 DNA: TGTGCCAGCATGACAGGAATTAATGAAAAACTGTTTTTT. Variable domain in full (rest from reference TRBV2 and TRBJ1-4): EPEVTQTPSHQVTQMGQEVILRCVPISNHLYFYWYRQILGQKVEFLVSFYNNEISEKSEIFDDQFSVERPDGSNFTLKIRSTKLEDSAMYFCASMTGINEKLFFGSGTQLSVL.